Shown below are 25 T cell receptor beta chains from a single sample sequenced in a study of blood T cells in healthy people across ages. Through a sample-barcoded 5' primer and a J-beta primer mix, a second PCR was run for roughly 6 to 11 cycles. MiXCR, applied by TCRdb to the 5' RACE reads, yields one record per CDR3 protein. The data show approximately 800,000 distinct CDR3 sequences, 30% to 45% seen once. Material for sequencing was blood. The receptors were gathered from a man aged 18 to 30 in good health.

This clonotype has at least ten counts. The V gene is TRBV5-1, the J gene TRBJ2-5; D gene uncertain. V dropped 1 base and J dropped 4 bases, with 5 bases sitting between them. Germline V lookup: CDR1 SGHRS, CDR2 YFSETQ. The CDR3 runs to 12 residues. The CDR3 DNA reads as TGCGCCAGCAGCTTGAAGCGAGAGACCCAGTACTTC. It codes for CASSLKRETQYF. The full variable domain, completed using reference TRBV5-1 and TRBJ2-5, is KAGVTQTPRYLIKTRGQQVTLSCSPISGHRSVSWYQQTPGQGLQFLFEYFSETQRNKGNFPGRFSGRQFSNSRSEMNVSTLELGDSALYLCASSLKRETQYFGPGTRLLVL.

The CDR3 DNA reads TGTGCCAGCAGTTTAAGGCGGGAGTTCTATGGCTACACCTTC. This sequence encodes CASSLRREFYGYTF. The chain has TRBV27 and TRBJ1-2; D not certain. In germline, CDR1 is MNHEY, CDR2 SMNVEV (reference sequence). Trimming shortened V by 2 bases and J by 4 bases, and 11 bases separated the two germline ends. The CDR3 is 14 residues long.

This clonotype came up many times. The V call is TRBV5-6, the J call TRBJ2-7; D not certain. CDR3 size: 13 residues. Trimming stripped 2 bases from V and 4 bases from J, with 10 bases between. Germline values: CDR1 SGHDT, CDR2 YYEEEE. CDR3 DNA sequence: TGTGCCAGCAGCTTATCACATGGGTACGAGCAGTACTTC. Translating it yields CASSLSHGYEQYF.

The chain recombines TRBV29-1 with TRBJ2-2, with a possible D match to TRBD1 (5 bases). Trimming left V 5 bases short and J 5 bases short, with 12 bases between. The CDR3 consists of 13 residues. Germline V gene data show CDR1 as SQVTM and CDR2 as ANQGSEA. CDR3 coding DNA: TGCAGCGTTCTTAGGGGCCGGACCGGGGAGCTGTTTTTT. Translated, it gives CSVLRGRTGELFF.

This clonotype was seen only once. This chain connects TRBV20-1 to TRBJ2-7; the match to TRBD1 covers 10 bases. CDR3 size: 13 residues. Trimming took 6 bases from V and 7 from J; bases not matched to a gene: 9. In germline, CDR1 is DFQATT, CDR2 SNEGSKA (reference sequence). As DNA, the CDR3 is TGCAGTGCCAAGACAGGGGGCCGAAATGAGCAGTACTTC. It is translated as CSAKTGGRNEQYF.

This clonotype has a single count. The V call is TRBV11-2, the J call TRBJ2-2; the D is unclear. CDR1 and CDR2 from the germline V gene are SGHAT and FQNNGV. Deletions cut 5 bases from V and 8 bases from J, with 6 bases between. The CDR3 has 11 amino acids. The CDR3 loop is CASSHPGELFF. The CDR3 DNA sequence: TGTGCCAGCAGCCATCCGGGGGAGCTGTTTTTT.

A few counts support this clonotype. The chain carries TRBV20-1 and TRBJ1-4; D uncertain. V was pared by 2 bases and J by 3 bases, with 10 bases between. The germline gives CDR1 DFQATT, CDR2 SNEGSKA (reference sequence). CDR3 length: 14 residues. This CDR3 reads CSARIPGANEKLFF. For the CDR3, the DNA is TGCAGTGCTAGAATCCCCGGGGCTAATGAAAAACTGTTTTTT.

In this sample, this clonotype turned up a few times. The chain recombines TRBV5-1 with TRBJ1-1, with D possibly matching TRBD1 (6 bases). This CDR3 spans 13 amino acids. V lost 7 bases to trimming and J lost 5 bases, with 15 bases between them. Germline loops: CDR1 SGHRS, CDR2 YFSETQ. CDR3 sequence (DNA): TGCGCCAGCTCGTCAGGGGAGGGTACTGAAGCTTTCTTT. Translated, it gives CASSSGEGTEAFF.

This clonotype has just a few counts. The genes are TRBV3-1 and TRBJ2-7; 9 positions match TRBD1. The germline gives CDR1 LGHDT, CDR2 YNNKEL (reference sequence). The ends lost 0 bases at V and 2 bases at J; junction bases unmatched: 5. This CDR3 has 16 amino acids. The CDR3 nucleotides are TGTGCCAGCAGCCAAGATCCGGACAGGGGAACCTACGAGCAGTACTTC. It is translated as CASSQDPDRGTYEQYF.

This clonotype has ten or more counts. The CDR3, as DNA: TGCAGTGCTAGAGATGATAGCGGGGGGGCCGGGAATGAGCAGTTCTTC. Translating it yields CSARDDSGGAGNEQFF. The chain is built from TRBV20-1 and TRBJ2-1; 11 nucleotides match TRBD2. The CDR3 runs 16 residues. Trimming at V came to 0 bases and at J to 7 bases, leaving 8 bases not matched to a gene. Germline loops: CDR1 DFQATT, CDR2 SNEGSKA (reference sequence).

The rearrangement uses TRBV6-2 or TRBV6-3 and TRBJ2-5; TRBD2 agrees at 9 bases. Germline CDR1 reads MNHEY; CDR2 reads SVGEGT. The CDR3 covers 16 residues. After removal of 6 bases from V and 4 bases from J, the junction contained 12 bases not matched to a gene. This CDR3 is CASRPTAGGPGETQYF. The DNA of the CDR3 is TGTGCCAGCAGACCTACTGCGGGGGGGCCGGGAGAGACCCAGTACTTC.

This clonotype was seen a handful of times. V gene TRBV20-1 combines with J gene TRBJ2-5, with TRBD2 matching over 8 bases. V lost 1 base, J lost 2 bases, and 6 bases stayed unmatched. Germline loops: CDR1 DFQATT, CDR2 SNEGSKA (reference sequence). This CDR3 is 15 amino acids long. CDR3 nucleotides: TGCAGTGCTAGAGGGCCAGCGGGGGAACAAGAGACCCAGTACTTC. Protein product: CSARGPAGEQETQYF.

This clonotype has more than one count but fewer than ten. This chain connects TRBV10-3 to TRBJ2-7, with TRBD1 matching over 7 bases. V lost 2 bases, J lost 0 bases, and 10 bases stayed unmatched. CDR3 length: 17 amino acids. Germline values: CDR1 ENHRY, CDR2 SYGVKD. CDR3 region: CAISEGLRDRDSYEQYF. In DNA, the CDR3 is TGTGCCATCAGTGAGGGCCTCCGGGACAGAGACTCCTACGAGCAGTACTTC.

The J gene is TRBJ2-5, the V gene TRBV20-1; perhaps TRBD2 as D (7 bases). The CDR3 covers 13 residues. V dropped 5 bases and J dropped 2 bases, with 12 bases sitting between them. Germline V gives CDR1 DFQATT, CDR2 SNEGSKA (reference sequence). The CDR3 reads CSAQRGGQETQYF. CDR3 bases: TGCAGTGCTCAGAGGGGGGGACAAGAGACCCAGTACTTC.

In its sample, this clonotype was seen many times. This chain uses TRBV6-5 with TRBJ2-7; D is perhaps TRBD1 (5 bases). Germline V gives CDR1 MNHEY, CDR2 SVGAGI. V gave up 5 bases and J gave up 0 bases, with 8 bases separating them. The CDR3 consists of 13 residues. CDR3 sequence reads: CASSQGVSYEQYF. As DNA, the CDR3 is TGTGCCAGCAGTCAAGGGGTCTCCTACGAGCAGTACTTC.

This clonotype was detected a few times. In DNA form, the CDR3 reads TGTGCCAGCAGCGCCCGGACAGGGGTGAACACTGAAGCTTTCTTT. Encoded protein: CASSARTGVNTEAFF. V and J are TRBV9 and TRBJ1-1; the match to TRBD1 covers 9 bases. The germline gives CDR1 SGDLS, CDR2 YYNGEE. The trim removed 3 bases at V and 0 bases at J, leaving 3 bases unmatched. The CDR3 covers 15 residues.

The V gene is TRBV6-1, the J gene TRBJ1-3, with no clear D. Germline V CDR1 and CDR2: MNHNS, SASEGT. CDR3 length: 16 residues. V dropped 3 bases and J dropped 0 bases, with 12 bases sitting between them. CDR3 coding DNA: TGTGCCAGCAGTGACTCTCCGTCGGGCTCTGGAAACACCATATATTTT. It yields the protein CASSDSPSGSGNTIYF.

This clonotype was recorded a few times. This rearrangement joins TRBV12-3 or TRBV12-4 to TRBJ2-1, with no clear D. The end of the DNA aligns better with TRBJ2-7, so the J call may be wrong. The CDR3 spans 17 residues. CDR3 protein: CASSLGTVYNSYNEQYF. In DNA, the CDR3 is TGTGCCAGCAGTTTGGGTACAGTCTATAACTCCTACAATGAGCAGTACTTC.

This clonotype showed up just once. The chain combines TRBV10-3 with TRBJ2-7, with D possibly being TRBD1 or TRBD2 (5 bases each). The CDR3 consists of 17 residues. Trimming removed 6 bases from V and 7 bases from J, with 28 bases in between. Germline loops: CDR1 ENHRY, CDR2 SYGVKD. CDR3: CAISPPPGRGSGNEQYF. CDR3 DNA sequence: TGTGCCATCAGCCCCCCCCCGGGACGGGGTTCGGGCAATGAGCAGTACTTC.

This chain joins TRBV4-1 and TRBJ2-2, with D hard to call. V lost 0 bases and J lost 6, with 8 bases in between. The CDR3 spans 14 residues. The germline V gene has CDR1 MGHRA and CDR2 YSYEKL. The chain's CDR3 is CASSQEMGSGELFF. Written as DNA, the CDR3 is TGCGCCAGCAGCCAAGAGATGGGATCCGGGGAGCTGTTTTTT.

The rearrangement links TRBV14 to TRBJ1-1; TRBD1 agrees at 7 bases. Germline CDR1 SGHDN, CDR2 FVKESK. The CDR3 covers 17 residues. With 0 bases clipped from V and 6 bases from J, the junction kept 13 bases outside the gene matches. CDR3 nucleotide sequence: TGTGCCAGCAGCCAAGATGAGAGACAGGGTTTTGTCGCTGAAGCTTTCTTT. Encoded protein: CASSQDERQGFVAEAFF.

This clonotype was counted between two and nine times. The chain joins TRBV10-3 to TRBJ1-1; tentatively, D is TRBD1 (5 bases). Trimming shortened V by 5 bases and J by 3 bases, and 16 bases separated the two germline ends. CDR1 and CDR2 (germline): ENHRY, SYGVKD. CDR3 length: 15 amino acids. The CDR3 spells CAISHGTRGDTEAFF. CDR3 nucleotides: TGTGCCATCAGTCATGGGACGCGGGGGGACACTGAAGCTTTCTTT.

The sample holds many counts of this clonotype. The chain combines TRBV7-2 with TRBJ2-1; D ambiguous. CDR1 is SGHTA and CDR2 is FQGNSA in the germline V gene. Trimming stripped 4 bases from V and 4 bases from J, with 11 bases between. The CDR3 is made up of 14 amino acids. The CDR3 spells CASSSPRPYNEQFF. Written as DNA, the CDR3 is TGTGCCAGCAGCTCCCCCCGTCCATACAATGAGCAGTTCTTC.

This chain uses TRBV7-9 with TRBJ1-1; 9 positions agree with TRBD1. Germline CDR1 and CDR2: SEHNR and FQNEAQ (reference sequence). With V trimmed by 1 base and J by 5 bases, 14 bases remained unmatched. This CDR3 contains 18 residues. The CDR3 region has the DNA TGTGCCAGCAGCTTAGTCTCAGGGACAGGGTATTGGGGGACTGAAGCTTTCTTT. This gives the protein CASSLVSGTGYWGTEAFF.

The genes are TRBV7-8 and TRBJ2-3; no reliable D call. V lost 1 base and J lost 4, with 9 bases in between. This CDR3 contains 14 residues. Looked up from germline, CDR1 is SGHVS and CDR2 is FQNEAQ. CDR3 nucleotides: TGTGCCAGCAGCTTAGGATTTAATGCAGATACGCAGTATTTT. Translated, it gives CASSLGFNADTQYF.